These 15 T cell receptor beta chains originate from one sample sequenced in a study of cytotoxic CD8 clonotypes in ibrutinib-treated CLL. The method was immunoSEQ multiplex PCR; TCRdb's version includes in-frame clones alone and lacks a portion of them. Among roughly 150,000 clones, 81% were seen once, and the ten largest hold 2% to 2.5%. The sample consisted of PBMCs, taken after 12 months of ibrutinib treatment. Receptors were obtained from a human donor with chronic lymphocytic leukemia.

The sample holds one count of this clone. The V gene is TRBV28, the J gene TRBJ2-5; TRBD2 might be the D (7 bases). The germline CDR1 and CDR2 sequences are MDHEN and SYDVKM. CDR3 length: 16 amino acids. V shed 4 bases and J shed 5 bases, with 20 bases lying between them. The CDR3 region is CASSSPRGAYRETQYF. The CDR3, as DNA: TGTGCCAGCAGTTCCCCCCGGGGGGCCTACCGGGAGACCCAGTACTTC.

This rearrangement joins TRBV5-1 to TRBJ1-1, with 9 bases aligning to TRBD1. The CDR3 runs 17 residues. The germline V gene encodes CDR1 SGHRS and CDR2 YFSETQ. V shed 0 bases and J 2 bases; nucleotides not matched to a gene: 8. The CDR3 region is CASSLVYRGPRNTEAFF. CDR3 DNA: TGCGCCAGCAGCTTGGTCTACAGGGGGCCGCGAAACACTGAAGCTTTCTTT. The full variable domain, completed using reference TRBV5-1 and TRBJ1-1, is KAGVTQTPRYLIKTRGQQVTLSCSPISGHRSVSWYQQTPGQGLQFLFEYFSETQRNKGNFPGRFSGRQFSNSRSEMNVSTLELGDSALYLCASSLVYRGPRNTEAFFGQGTRLTVV.

Comment on this clone: This same CDR3 is encoded by further DNA sequences in the sample. The chain is built from TRBV19 and TRBJ1-1; D is unclear. Germline-derived CDR1 and CDR2 are LNHDA and SQIVND (reference sequence). This CDR3 region has 13 residues. Trimming removed 5 bases at V and 0 bases at J, with 7 bases between. In nucleotides, the CDR3 is TGTGCCAGTAGTTACACCATGAACACTGAAGCTTTCTTT. It specifies CASSYTMNTEAFF.

This clone was observed a single time. The chain couples TRBV15 to TRBJ2-3; D is undetermined. V was clipped by 0 bases and J by 6 bases, with 7 bases between them. The germline gives CDR1 LNHNV, CDR2 YYDKDF (reference sequence). This CDR3 spans 13 amino acids. DNA of the CDR3: TGTGCCACCAGCAGAGATTTTAGGGATACGCAGTATTTT. Translation gives CATSRDFRDTQYF.

This chain links TRBV4-1 with TRBJ2-5, with D possibly matching TRBD2 (5 bases). Trimming left V 4 bases short and J 2 bases short, with 17 bases between. The germline CDR1 and CDR2 sequences are MGHRA and YSYEKL. The CDR3 has 16 residues. The CDR3 sequence is CASSPLTLGSQETQYF. Here the CDR3 DNA reads TGCGCCAGCAGCCCCCTAACCCTAGGGAGTCAAGAGACCCAGTACTTC.

The V call is TRBV2, the J call TRBJ2-7; 7 bases are shared with TRBD2. Germline CDR1 SNHLY, CDR2 FYNNEI. The J segment lost 3 bases and the V segment lost 8 bases, leaving 4 bases of the junction unmatched. The CDR3 is 12 residues long. The CDR3 sequence is CASDGGYYEQYF. The CDR3 DNA is TGTGCCAGCGACGGGGGGTACTACGAGCAGTACTTC.

This clone was detected only once. The V call is TRBV12-5, the J call TRBJ2-1; a possible D gene is TRBD1 (6 bases). The CDR3 totals 14 residues. Germline CDR1 and CDR2: LGHNT and FRNRAP. With 1 base removed from V and 9 bases from J, the gap between germline ends came to 13 bases. The CDR3 protein is CASGLAQGIGEQFF. The DNA for the CDR3 is TGTGCTAGTGGTTTGGCCCAGGGGATCGGTGAGCAGTTCTTC. Looking up the rest from reference TRBV12-5 and TRBJ2-1 gives the full variable domain: DARVTQTPRHKVTEMGQEVTMRCQPILGHNTVFWYRQTMMQGLELLAYFRNRAPLDDSGMPKDRFSAEMPDATLATLKIQPSEPRDSAVYFCASGLAQGIGEQFFGPGTRLTVL.

The V gene is TRBV6-1, the J gene TRBJ2-3, with 11 bases identical to TRBD2. Germline loops: CDR1 MNHNS, CDR2 SASEGT. The V and J ends lost 0 bases and 2 bases, in that order; junction bases with no gene match: 7. CDR3 length: 18 residues. The CDR3 reads CASSEARVAGGLTDTQYF. CDR3 DNA: TGTGCCAGCAGTGAAGCGCGGGTAGCGGGAGGGCTCACAGATACGCAGTATTTT.

The chain couples TRBV4-3 to TRBJ2-7; D tentatively reads TRBD1 or TRBD2 (5 bases each). The CDR3 covers 15 residues. Trimming removed 0 bases at V and 4 bases at J, with 13 bases between. CDR1 and CDR2 from the germline V gene are LGHNA and YSLEER. CDR3 region: CASSQERGPEYEQYF. CDR3 in DNA: TGCGCCAGCAGCCAAGAACGGGGACCTGAATACGAGCAGTACTTC.

The chain is built from TRBV11-2 and TRBJ2-3, with D possibly TRBD1 on 5 matching bases. The germline V gene has CDR1 SGHAT and CDR2 FQNNGV. This CDR3 region has 16 residues. Trimming stripped 1 base from V and 3 bases from J, with 14 bases between. The CDR3: CASSLVVGAGTDTQYF. The DNA for the CDR3 is TGTGCCAGCAGCTTAGTTGTAGGGGCTGGTACAGATACGCAGTATTTT.

V gene TRBV4-2 combines with J gene TRBJ2-1; TRBD2 agrees at 11 bases. The V gene end was trimmed by 0 bases and the J gene end by 5 bases; junction bases not matched to a gene: 6. From germline, CDR1 is LGHNA and CDR2 YNFKEQ. This CDR3 has 17 residues. CDR3 nucleotide sequence: TGTGCCAGCAGCCAAGATTGGCTAGCGGGAGGAAACAATGAGCAGTTCTTC. Translated: CASSQDWLAGGNNEQFF.

The J gene is TRBJ1-4, the V gene TRBV7-2; the D gene is possibly TRBD1 (6 bases). In germline, CDR1 is SGHTA, CDR2 FQGNSA. V was cut by 5 bases and J by 6 bases, with 22 bases left in between. The CDR3 extends over 17 amino acids. CDR3 DNA sequence: TGTGCCAGCAGCCGCACCTCACCGGGGAGGGGGGATGAAAAACTGTTTTTT. The encoded protein is CASSRTSPGRGDEKLFF.

This clone has only one observation. The chain has TRBV5-6 and TRBJ1-2; no definite D call. This CDR3 has 11 residues. V lost 0 bases and J lost 11, with 8 bases in between. Per germline, CDR1 SGHDT and CDR2 YYEEEE. The CDR3 reads CASSLGPLYTF. DNA of the CDR3: TGTGCCAGCAGCTTGGGACCCTTGTACACCTTC.

This clone was picked up a small number of times. The genes are TRBV15 and TRBJ2-7, with D hard to call. The CDR3 is 14 amino acids. The V end lost 0 bases, the J end lost 0 bases, and 6 bases lay between the germline ends. CDR1 and CDR2 from the germline V gene are LNHNV and YYDKDF (reference sequence). The CDR3 DNA is TGTGCCACCAGCAGAGAGGCAGCCTCCTACGAGCAGTACTTC. It yields the protein CATSREAASYEQYF.

V gene TRBV6-1 combines with J gene TRBJ2-7; weak D call: TRBD2 (6 bases). The germline CDR1 and CDR2 sequences are MNHNS and SASEGT. V was trimmed by 2 bases and J by 7 bases, leaving 21 bases between them. The CDR3 has 16 residues. CDR3 DNA sequence: TGTGCCAGCAGTGAATCAGCGGGCGGATGGCTGGGGGAGCAGTACTTC. Protein sequence: CASSESAGGWLGEQYF.